This paragraph reports one T cell receptor (beta chain). Its antigen target is currently unknown. For sequencing, a NextSeq 550 was employed. The Human TCR Profiling Kit (MiLaboratory) was used to make UMI-labeled 5' RACE TRB cDNA libraries. The full amount of extracted RNA was used for cDNA synthesis, and the full amount of resulting cDNA was used for PCR amplification. Libraries were prepared in parallel with an identical number of PCR cycles. Per the original workflow: About 54,000 +/- 9,700 unique UMI-labeled TRB cDNA molecules per library were extracted with MIGEC and MiXCR, with at least two reads per UMI required. On average, roughly 40,000 +/- 10,000 functional in-frame TRB CDR3 nucleotide clonotypes lacking stop codons were found per library. After each sample was downsampled to 5000 UMI-labeled TRB molecules, VDJtools was used to calculate diversity metrics such as normalized Shannon-Wiener and Chao1. VDJtools was used to calculate clonotype-size-weighted physicochemical properties of the central five CDR3 residues, namely interaction energy, strength, volume and Kidera factor 4. After TCRdb reprocessed the reads, each CDR3 protein sequence was kept as one row, without DNA. In this record, the V and J calls reflect TCRdb's handling and not the investigators' own analysis. The table for this sample records over 150,000 distinct CDR3 sequences. The top ten clonotypes cover about 0.44% of the sample.

Each CD8+ T cell subset was flow-sorted in triplicate, and 300,000 to 350,000 cells per subset were placed directly into RLT lysis buffer. Naive CD8+ T cells were defined stringently as CD45RO-CCR7+CD27+CD95- to exclude memory contaminants. Peripheral blood mononuclear cells were isolated from buffy coats using standard density gradient centrifugation. Naive CXCR3-negative and CXCR3-positive CD8+ T cells were flow-sorted using a FACSAria III. An RNeasy Mini Kit was used to extract total RNA from the sorted cells. The sample is drawn from a study of CXCR3-negative and CXCR3-positive naive CD8 T cells (dated by TCRdb to between 2017 and 2020). Background for the entire study: Some 130 million TRB reads were obtained in total, roughly 1.5 +/- 0.3 million reads per library. TRBV-TRBJ cluster analysis included naive subsets from roughly 5 donors and memory cells from 3 donors. Data from 11 donors, pooled across two independent experiments, went into the diversity and physicochemical repertoire analyses. What the study reported, not specific to this receptor: Because surface CD5, which has been linked to self-reactivity in mice, was comparable between naive subsets, TCR interaction strength was also inferred from TRB CDR3 physicochemical properties. Repertoire diversity was comparably high in both naive subsets but much lower in memory CD8+ T cells. Freshly isolated PBMCs were used for most assays because CXCR3 expression partially decreased after cryopreservation. Naive CXCR3-negative and CXCR3-positive cells from the same donor showed similar TRBV-TRBJ usage, whereas memory cells showed distinct patterns. TRB CDR3s from CXCR3-positive naive cells showed higher hydrophobicity (lower Kidera factor 4), lower energy, and higher strength and volume indices than CXCR3-negative naive cells.

The germline V gene gives CDR1 as MNHEY and CDR2 as SVGEGT. The CDR3 sequence holds 12 residues, the cysteine and phenylalanine included. Only the protein is available. The TCR sequence derives from a human donor in good health. Some clones in this sample may be carry-over from other donors' samples. The V gene is TRBV6-2 or TRBV6-3 and the J gene is TRBJ2-7; as DNA is missing, the TRBD1 call by TCRdb cannot be tested. Specimen: naive CXCR3+ CD8+ T cells from blood. This sample's cell subset or site label indicates: CD45RO-CCR7+CD27+CD95- naive CD8+ T cells expressing CXCR3 (TNR3+). The CDR3 has the sequence CASMGGSYEQYF.